This TCR beta chain emerged from a study of graft-versus-host responses after intestinal transplantation. Whole-study context: Recipients uniformly received anti-thymocyte globulin induction, followed by tacrolimus and steroids for 2 to 4 years.

Only in-frame clones appear in the TCRdb table, and some are missing; sequencing was by immunoSEQ multiplex PCR. The sample holds about 86,000 clones, about nine tenths seen once. Germline CDR1 LNHDA, CDR2 SQIVND (reference sequence). Trimming left V 4 bases short and J 4 bases short, with 16 bases between. This CDR3 has 15 amino acids. Broader study findings: GvH clones were found in recipient marrow; some appeared first in ileum or blood.

As to this clone: What it recognizes is unknown.

The chain is built from TRBV19 and TRBJ1-1; D possibly corresponds to TRBD1 (6 bases). This receptor was obtained from a human donor who was the organ donor for an intestinal transplant. Here the sequenced sample was unstimulated CD4+ T cells sorted from spleen or lymph node cells, taken before transplant. CDR3 in amino acids: CASSTELQGPTEAFF. The CDR3 DNA reads as TGTGCCAGTAGTACCGAATTACAGGGCCCCACTGAAGCTTTCTTT.